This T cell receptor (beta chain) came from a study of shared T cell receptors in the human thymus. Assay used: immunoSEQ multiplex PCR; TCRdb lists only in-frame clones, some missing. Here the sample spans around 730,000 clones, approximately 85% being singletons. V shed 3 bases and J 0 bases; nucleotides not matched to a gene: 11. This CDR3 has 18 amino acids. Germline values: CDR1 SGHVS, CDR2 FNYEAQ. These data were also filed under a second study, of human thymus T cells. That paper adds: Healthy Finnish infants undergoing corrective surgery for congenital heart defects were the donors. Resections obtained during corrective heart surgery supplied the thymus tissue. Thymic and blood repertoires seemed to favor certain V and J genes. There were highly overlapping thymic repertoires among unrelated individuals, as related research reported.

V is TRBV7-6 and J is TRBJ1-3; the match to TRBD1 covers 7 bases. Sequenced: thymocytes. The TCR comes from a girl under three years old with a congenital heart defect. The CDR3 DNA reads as TGTGCCAGCAGCTTGGGATTTATGGGACAGAGCTCTGGAAACACCATATATTTT. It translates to CASSLGFMGQSSGNTIYF. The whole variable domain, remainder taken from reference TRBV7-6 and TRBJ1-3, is GAGVSQSPRYKVTKRGQDVALRCDPISGHVSLYWYRQALGQGPEFLTYFNYEAQQDKSGLPNDRFSAERPEGSISTLTIQRTEQRDSAMYRCASSLGFMGQSSGNTIYFGEGSWLTVV.